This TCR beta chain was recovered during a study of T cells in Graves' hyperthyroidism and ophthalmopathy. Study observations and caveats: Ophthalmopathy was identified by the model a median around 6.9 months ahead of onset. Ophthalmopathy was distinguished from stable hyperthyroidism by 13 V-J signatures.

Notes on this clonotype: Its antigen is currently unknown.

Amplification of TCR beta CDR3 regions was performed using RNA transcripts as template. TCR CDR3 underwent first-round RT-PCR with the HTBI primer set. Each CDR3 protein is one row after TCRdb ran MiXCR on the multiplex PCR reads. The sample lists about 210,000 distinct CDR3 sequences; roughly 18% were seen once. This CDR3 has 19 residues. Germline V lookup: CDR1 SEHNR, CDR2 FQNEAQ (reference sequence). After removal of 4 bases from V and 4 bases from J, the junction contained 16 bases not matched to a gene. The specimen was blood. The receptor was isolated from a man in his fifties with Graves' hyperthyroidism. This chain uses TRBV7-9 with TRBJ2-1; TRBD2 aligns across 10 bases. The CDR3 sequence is CASSSTYSGTSAYYNEQFF. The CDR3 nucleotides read TGTGCCAGCAGCTCAACTTATTCCGGGACTAGCGCATATTACAATGAGCAGTTCTTC.